In this sample, the clone carrying this T cell receptor (beta chain) turned up once. The sample originates from a study of blood T cell repertoires in COVID-19. Study context: COVID-19 samples, acute and convalescent, were from the United States, Italy and Spain.

In the original processing: Reference gene primer amplification gave estimated nucleated cell counts. Here immunoSEQ multiplex PCR was the method, and the copy in TCRdb shows in-frame clones only, minus some. V and J calls and clone size are as listed in that table; D and trimming were resolved from the DNA. The profile covers around 60,000 clones, with over 75% appearing a single time and roughly 20% taken by the ten largest. V dropped 3 bases and J dropped 5; count of bases not matched to a gene: 3. This CDR3 contains 15 residues. Per germline, CDR1 SGHKS and CDR2 YYEKEE (reference sequence). The sample comprised peripheral blood. The V gene is TRBV5-5, the J gene TRBJ2-2, with TRBD2 identical over 11 bases. This TCR derives from an elderly man with active or convalescent COVID-19. The CDR3 region is CASSYRLAGTGELFF. The DNA of the CDR3 is TGTGCCAGCAGCTATCGACTAGCGGGGACCGGGGAGCTGTTTTTT.